This TCR beta chain emerged from a study of CD8+ T cells in alopecia areata. Study context: Treated patients received severity scores based on the percentage of scalp area affected.

Of note for this clone: Its matching antigen is unknown.

V lost 5 bases and J lost 4; bases outside the gene matches: 8. CDR1 is SGHTA and CDR2 is FQGNSA in the germline V gene. The CDR3 totals 15 residues. Extraction and reverse transcription of RNA yielded cDNA as the sequencing template. The data were produced by immunoSEQ multiplex PCR, yet TCRdb's version contains in-frame clones alone and is incomplete. The profile covers some 200,000 clones, with roughly 60% appearing a single time and about 5.5% taken by the ten largest. Study results and caveats: Elevated clonality characterized lesional scalp relative to normal scalp, particularly in alopecia totalis/universalis. The study found that many expanded lesional clones persisted in scalp and blood during tofacitinib.

Treatment defined: oral pan-JAK inhibitor, 5-10 mg twice daily. Alopecia areata patients provided lesional scalp punch biopsies and peripheral blood, both collected for the study. The rearrangement joins TRBV7-2 to TRBJ2-7; 10 positions match TRBD2. This TCR was sampled from a human donor with alopecia areata. The specimen was CD4+ T cells sorted from blood, collected at week 24, from a patient treated with tofacitinib. CDR3 loop: CASSVGLAESYEQYF. CDR3 nucleotides: TGTGCCAGCAGCGTCGGACTAGCGGAGTCGTACGAGCAGTACTTC.